Following are 23 T cell receptor beta chains from one sample sequenced in a study of cytomegalovirus exposure and HLA in healthy donors. With 60 Vbeta and 13 Jbeta primers, the PCR was carried out. Repertoires were generated with immunoSEQ multiplex PCR, while TCRdb's copy carries only in-frame clones and drops some. This table has some 180,000 clones, 80% appearing once. The sequencing sample was made of PBMCs. The receptors were gathered from a girl aged 10 to 17 in good health and CMV-seropositive.

This clone was found once. This chain connects TRBV6-5 to TRBJ2-1; 7 bases are shared with TRBD2. The CDR3 length is 15 residues. In germline, CDR1 is MNHEY, CDR2 SVGAGI. The V and J ends lost 5 bases and 3 bases, in that order; junction bases with no gene match: 7. The CDR3 protein is CASSKLAPRYNEQFF. Written as DNA, the CDR3 is TGTGCCAGCAGTAAACTAGCGCCGCGCTACAATGAGCAGTTCTTC.

The chain links TRBV5-1 to TRBJ1-4; TRBD1 aligns across 9 bases. Germline V CDR1 and CDR2: SGHRS, YFSETQ. The CDR3 length is 14 residues. V trimming: 5 bases; J trimming: 7 bases; junction bases outside the gene matches: 6. Here the CDR3 reads CASRRTGAAEKLFF. CDR3 nucleotide sequence: TGCGCCAGCAGGCGGACAGGGGCGGCTGAAAAACTGTTTTTT.

The chain couples TRBV30 to TRBJ2-5, with 9 positions matching TRBD1. The J call is doubtful: the DNA matches TRBJ2-7 better. The CDR3 runs to 12 residues. In germline, CDR1 is GTSNPN, CDR2 SVGIG (reference sequence). The CDR3, as DNA: TGTGCCTCATCGACAGGGGGCTACGAGCAGTACTTC. Translated, it gives CASSTGGYEQYF.

The chain uses TRBV6-4 and TRBJ2-3; D unresolved. The CDR3 totals 15 residues. Germline V gives CDR1 MRHNA, CDR2 SNTAGT. Deletions cut 0 bases from V and 3 bases from J, with 10 bases between. This CDR3 reads CASSDSARHTDTQYF. CDR3 sequence (DNA): TGTGCCAGCAGTGACTCGGCGAGGCATACAGATACGCAGTATTTT.

The gene calls are TRBV18 and TRBJ2-2; D not resolved. This CDR3 has 13 amino acids. Per the germline V gene, CDR1 is KGHSH and CDR2 is LQKENI. Trimming cost V 4 bases and J 11 bases, with 14 bases left between them. The CDR3 nucleotides read TGTGCCAGCTCACTTGGGCAACTCCGAGAGCTGTTTTTT. It yields the protein CASSLGQLRELFF.

The chain couples TRBV6-1 to TRBJ2-7; TRBD2 might be the D (6 bases). The germline V gene encodes CDR1 MNHNS and CDR2 SASEGT. Trimming removed 7 bases from V and 3 bases from J, with 19 bases in between. There are 15 residues in the CDR3. The CDR3 here is CASTLGGLGYYEQYF. In DNA, the CDR3 is TGTGCCAGCACCCTGGGGGGATTAGGGTACTACGAGCAGTACTTC.

J is TRBJ2-3 and V is TRBV30; 14 positions agree with TRBD2. CDR1 GTSNPN and CDR2 SVGIG come from the germline V gene (reference sequence). The V and J ends lost 1 base and 6 bases, in that order; junction bases with no gene match: 6. This CDR3 comprises 16 residues. Here the CDR3 DNA reads TGTGCCTGGAGTGCATCCCGGACTAGCGGGAGGGATACGCAGTATTTT. The encoded protein is CAWSASRTSGRDTQYF.

The chain couples TRBV27 to TRBJ2-7, with D possibly TRBD2 on 5 matching bases. The CDR3 is made up of 13 amino acids. Trimming took 3 bases from V and 1 from J, leaving 7 bases between them. CDR1 and CDR2 (germline): MNHEY, SMNVEV (reference sequence). DNA of the CDR3: TGTGCCAGCAGTTTCGGGGTTTCCTACGAGCAGTACTTC. This codes for CASSFGVSYEQYF.

V gene TRBV4-1 combines with J gene TRBJ1-1; 7 nucleotides align to TRBD1. The length of the CDR3 is 15 residues. Germline-derived CDR1 and CDR2 are MGHRA and YSYEKL. V was pared by 4 bases and J by 4 bases, with 9 bases of the junction left unmatched. Here the CDR3 reads CASSPRDRAGTEAFF. For the CDR3, the DNA is TGCGCCAGCAGCCCCCGGGACAGAGCGGGCACTGAAGCTTTCTTT.

V gene TRBV7-3 combines with J gene TRBJ2-1, with D possibly matching TRBD2 (6 bases). This CDR3 is 14 amino acids long. V was shortened by 3 bases and J by 7 bases, with 13 bases between the two germline ends. Germline V gene lookup returns CDR1 SGHTA and CDR2 FQGTGA. CDR3 in amino acids: CASSFQAGRNEQFF. The CDR3 coding sequence is TGTGCCAGCAGCTTCCAAGCGGGCCGAAATGAGCAGTTCTTC.

This chain uses TRBV7-2 with TRBJ2-1; D remains unclear. This CDR3 has 13 amino acids. CDR1 is SGHTA and CDR2 is FQGNSA in the germline V gene. Trimming stripped 3 bases from V and 8 bases from J, with 11 bases between. The CDR3 bases are TGTGCCAGCAGCTTTGGAAGCGAGGATGAGCAGTTCTTC. It yields the protein CASSFGSEDEQFF.

This chain links TRBV5-4 with TRBJ2-7, with D perhaps TRBD2 (6 bases). The CDR3 contains 14 residues. Trimming cost V 0 bases and J 0 bases, with 7 bases left between them. Germline CDR1 and CDR2: SGHNT and YYREEE (reference sequence). The CDR3 sequence: CASSLVGGSYEQYF. As DNA, the CDR3 is TGTGCCAGCAGCTTGGTGGGAGGCTCCTACGAGCAGTACTTC.

V is TRBV5-1 and J is TRBJ2-1; no definite D call. The germline V and J ends were trimmed by 2 bases and 15 bases, with 18 bases remaining between them. Germline V lookup: CDR1 SGHRS, CDR2 YFSETQ. The CDR3 contains 13 residues. The CDR3, as DNA: TGCGCCAGCAGCTTTTCGGGTGACGGGTTGGGGTTCTTC. Translation gives CASSFSGDGLGFF.

The chain uses TRBV25-1 and TRBJ2-7, with 9 positions matching TRBD2. This CDR3 is 15 amino acids long. CDR1 MGHDK and CDR2 SYGVNS come from the germline V gene. The V segment lost 1 base and the J segment 9 bases; nucleotides outside the gene matches: 10. CDR3 bases: TGTGCCAGCAGTGAATTTGCGGGAGGGCCGGCTAGGCAGTACTTC. It yields the protein CASSEFAGGPARQYF.

This clone was seen more than once but under ten times. This chain uses TRBV2 with TRBJ1-4; no clear D gene. The V end lost 2 bases, the J end lost 3 bases, and 10 bases lay between the germline ends. This CDR3 region has 15 residues. Germline values: CDR1 SNHLY, CDR2 FYNNEI. CDR3 coding DNA: TGTGCCAGCAGTGAATATTCCTCGGCTAATGAAAAACTGTTTTTT. This encodes CASSEYSSANEKLFF. The whole variable domain, filled in from reference TRBV2 and TRBJ1-4, reads EPEVTQTPSHQVTQMGQEVILRCVPISNHLYFYWYRQILGQKVEFLVSFYNNEISEKSEIFDDQFSVERPDGSNFTLKIRSTKLEDSAMYFCASSEYSSANEKLFFGSGTQLSVL.

The chain recombines TRBV29-1 with TRBJ2-2; 7 bases align to TRBD2. V was pared by 6 bases and J by 3 bases, with 13 bases of the junction left unmatched. Germline V gene data show CDR1 as SQVTM and CDR2 as ANQGSEA. This CDR3 is 16 amino acids long. The CDR3 is CSVGLRSGADTGELFF. CDR3 DNA sequence: TGCAGCGTGGGCCTTCGGAGCGGGGCGGACACCGGGGAGCTGTTTTTT.

This clone was observed a handful of times. The rearrangement links TRBV6-5 to TRBJ2-1, with 11 bases lining up with TRBD2. CDR1 and CDR2 (germline): MNHEY, SVGAGI. The CDR3 is 16 residues long. The J segment lost 6 bases and the V segment lost 0 bases, leaving 4 bases of the junction unmatched. CDR3 nucleotide sequence: TGTGCCAGCAGTTACTCTTTAGCGGGAGGGAGCAATGAGCAGTTCTTC. Its translation is CASSYSLAGGSNEQFF.

The chain uses TRBV4-2 and TRBJ2-7; TRBD2 matches 14 bases. This CDR3 comprises 17 residues. Looked up from germline, CDR1 is LGHNA and CDR2 is YNFKEQ. After removal of 4 bases from V and 7 bases from J, the junction contained 12 bases not matched to a gene. DNA of the CDR3: TGTGCCAGCAGCCCAAGGATCACCGGGACTAGCGGGAGTGAGCAGTACTTC. Amino acids: CASSPRITGTSGSEQYF.

The V and J genes are TRBV4-1 and TRBJ2-1; D not certain. Germline CDR1 reads MGHRA; CDR2 reads YSYEKL. The CDR3 length is 14 residues. Deletions cut 1 base from V and 9 bases from J, with 13 bases between. CDR3: CASSQAKLPSEQFF. The CDR3 bases are TGCGCCAGCAGCCAAGCGAAACTGCCAAGTGAGCAGTTCTTC.

The rearrangement links TRBV27 to TRBJ1-1; a possible D gene is TRBD1 (5 bases). V was trimmed by 4 bases and J by 4 bases, leaving 16 bases between them. CDR1 and CDR2 from the germline V gene are MNHEY and SMNVEV (reference sequence). The CDR3 loop spans 15 amino acids. For the CDR3, the DNA is TGTGCCAGCAGTTCCGGGGGTGGCCGGGCCACTGAAGCTTTCTTT. Residues: CASSSGGGRATEAFF.

The chain links TRBV19 to TRBJ1-5; 7 bases match TRBD1. Unmatched junction bases numbered 10, after V lost 5 bases and J lost 0 bases. CDR1 LNHDA and CDR2 SQIVND come from the germline V gene (reference sequence). The CDR3 is made up of 17 amino acids. The CDR3: CASSPQAGGNSNQPQHF. The CDR3 DNA is TGTGCCAGTAGTCCCCAAGCAGGGGGGAATAGCAATCAGCCCCAGCATTTT.

The rearrangement joins TRBV5-1 to TRBJ2-3, with D perhaps matching TRBD1 (7 bases). CDR3 length equals 15 residues. V lost 3 bases, J lost 4 bases, and 15 bases lay in between. The germline V gene encodes CDR1 SGHRS and CDR2 YFSETQ. The CDR3, as DNA: TGCGCCAGCAGCTCAGGGGGGACGGTCGCAGATACGCAGTATTTT. Protein product: CASSSGGTVADTQYF.

V is TRBV7-9 and J is TRBJ2-7, with D tentatively TRBD1 (6 bases). Trimming shortened V by 2 bases and J by 6 bases, and 14 bases separated the two germline ends. CDR3 length: 14 residues. CDR1 and CDR2 (germline): SEHNR, FQNEAQ (reference sequence). CDR3 amino acids: CASSLIGGVTEQYF. Written as DNA, the CDR3 is TGTGCCAGCAGCTTAATAGGGGGAGTGACCGAGCAGTACTTC.